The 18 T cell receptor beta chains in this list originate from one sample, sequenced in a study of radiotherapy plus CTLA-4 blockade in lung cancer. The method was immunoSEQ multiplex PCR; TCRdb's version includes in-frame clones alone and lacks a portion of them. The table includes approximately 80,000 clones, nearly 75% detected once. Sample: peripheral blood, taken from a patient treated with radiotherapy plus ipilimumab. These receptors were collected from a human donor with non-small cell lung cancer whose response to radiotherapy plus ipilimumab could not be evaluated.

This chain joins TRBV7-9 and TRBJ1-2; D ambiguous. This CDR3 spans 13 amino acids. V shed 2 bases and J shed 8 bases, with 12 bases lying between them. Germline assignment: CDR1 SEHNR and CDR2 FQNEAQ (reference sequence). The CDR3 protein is CASSLLGPSGYTF. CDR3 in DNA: TGTGCCAGCAGCTTACTCGGTCCAAGCGGCTACACCTTC. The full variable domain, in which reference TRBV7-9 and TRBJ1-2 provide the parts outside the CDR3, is DTGVSQNPRHKITKRGQNVTFRCDPISEHNRLYWYRQTLGQGPEFLTYFQNEAQLEKSRLLSDRFSAERPKGSFSTLEIQRTEQGDSAMYLCASSLLGPSGYTFGSGTRLTVV.

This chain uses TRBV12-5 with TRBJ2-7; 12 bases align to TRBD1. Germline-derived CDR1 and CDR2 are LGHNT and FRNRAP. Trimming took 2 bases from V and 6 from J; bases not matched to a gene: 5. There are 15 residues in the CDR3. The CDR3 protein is CASGLTGTGGPEQYF. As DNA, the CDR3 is TGTGCTAGTGGTTTGACCGGGACAGGGGGCCCCGAGCAGTACTTC.

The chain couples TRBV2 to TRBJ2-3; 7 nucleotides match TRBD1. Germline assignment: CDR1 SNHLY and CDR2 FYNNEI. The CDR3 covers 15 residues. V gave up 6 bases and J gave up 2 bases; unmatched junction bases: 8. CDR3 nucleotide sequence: TGTGCCAGCAGCCGTCCCGGGACAGACACAGATACGCAGTATTTT. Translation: CASSRPGTDTDTQYF.

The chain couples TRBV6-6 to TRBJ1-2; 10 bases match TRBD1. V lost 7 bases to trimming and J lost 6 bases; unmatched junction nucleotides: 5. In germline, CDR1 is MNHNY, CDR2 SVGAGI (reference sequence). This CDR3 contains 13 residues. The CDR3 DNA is TGTGCCAGCAAGGACAGGGGGTGGGATGGCTACACCTTC. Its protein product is CASKDRGWDGYTF.

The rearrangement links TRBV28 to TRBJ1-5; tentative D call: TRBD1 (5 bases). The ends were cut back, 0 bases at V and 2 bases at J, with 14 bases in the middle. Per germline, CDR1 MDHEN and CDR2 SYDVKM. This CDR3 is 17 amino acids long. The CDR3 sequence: CASSLWGRGRGNQPQHF. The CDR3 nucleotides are TGTGCCAGCAGTTTATGGGGGAGGGGAAGGGGCAATCAGCCCCAGCATTTT.

CDR3 sequence reads: CASSLRLAVAQETQYF. CDR3 DNA sequence: TGTGCCAGCAGCTTGCGTCTAGCGGTTGCCCAAGAGACCCAGTACTTC. J is TRBJ2-5 and V is TRBV5-4; 7 bases line up with TRBD2. Losses at the gene ends were 1 base for V and 1 base for J; bases not matched to a gene: 7. This CDR3 contains 16 residues. Looked up from germline, CDR1 is SGHNT and CDR2 is YYREEE (reference sequence).

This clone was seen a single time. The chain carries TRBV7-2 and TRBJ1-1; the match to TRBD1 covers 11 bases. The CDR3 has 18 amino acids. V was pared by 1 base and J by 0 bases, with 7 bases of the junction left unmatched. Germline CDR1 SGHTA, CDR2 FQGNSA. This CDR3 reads CASSLGTGTGGVNTEAFF. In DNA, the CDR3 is TGTGCCAGCAGCTTAGGAACCGGGACAGGGGGGGTGAACACTGAAGCTTTCTTT.

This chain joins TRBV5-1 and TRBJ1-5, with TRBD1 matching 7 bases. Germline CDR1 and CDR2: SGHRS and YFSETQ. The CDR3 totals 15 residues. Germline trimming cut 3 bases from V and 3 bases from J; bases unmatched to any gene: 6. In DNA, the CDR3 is TGCGCCAGCAGCTGGGGAGACAGGGACAATCAGCCCCAGCATTTT. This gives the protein CASSWGDRDNQPQHF.

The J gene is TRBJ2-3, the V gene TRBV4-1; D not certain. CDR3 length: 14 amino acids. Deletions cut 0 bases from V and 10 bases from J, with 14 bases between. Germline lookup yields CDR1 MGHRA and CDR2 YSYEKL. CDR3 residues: CASSQEPASRPQYF. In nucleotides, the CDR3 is TGCGCCAGCAGCCAAGAACCCGCCAGCAGGCCGCAGTATTTT.

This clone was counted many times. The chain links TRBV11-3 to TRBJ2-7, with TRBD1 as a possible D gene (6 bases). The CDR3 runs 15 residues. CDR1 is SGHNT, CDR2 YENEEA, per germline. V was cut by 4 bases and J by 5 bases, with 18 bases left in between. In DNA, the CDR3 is TGTGCCAGCAGCTATCCGCCCAGGGGTGGCGACGAGCAGTACTTC. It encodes CASSYPPRGGDEQYF.

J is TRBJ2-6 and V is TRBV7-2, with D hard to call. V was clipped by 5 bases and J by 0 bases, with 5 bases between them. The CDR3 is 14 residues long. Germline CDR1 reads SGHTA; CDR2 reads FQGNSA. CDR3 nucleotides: TGTGCCAGCAGCGGCCACTCTGGGGCCAACGTCCTGACTTTC. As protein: CASSGHSGANVLTF.

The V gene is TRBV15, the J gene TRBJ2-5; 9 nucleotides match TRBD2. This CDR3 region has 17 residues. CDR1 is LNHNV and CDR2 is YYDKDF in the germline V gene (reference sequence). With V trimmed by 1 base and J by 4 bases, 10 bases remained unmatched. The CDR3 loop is CATSRVVGGGARETQYF. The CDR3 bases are TGTGCCACCAGCAGAGTTGTGGGCGGGGGGGCTCGAGAGACCCAGTACTTC.

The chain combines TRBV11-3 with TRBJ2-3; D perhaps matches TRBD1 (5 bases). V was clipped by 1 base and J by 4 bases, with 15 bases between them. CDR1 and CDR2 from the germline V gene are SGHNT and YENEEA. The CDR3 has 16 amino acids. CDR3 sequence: CASSLGWGFQPDTQYF. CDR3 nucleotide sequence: TGTGCCAGCAGCTTAGGGTGGGGCTTTCAACCAGATACGCAGTATTTT.

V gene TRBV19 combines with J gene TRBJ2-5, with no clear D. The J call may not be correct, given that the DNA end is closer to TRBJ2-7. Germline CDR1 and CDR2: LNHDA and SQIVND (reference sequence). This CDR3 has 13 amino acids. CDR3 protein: CASSIALAYEQYF. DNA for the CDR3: TGTGCCAGTAGTATAGCCCTAGCCTACGAGCAGTACTTC.

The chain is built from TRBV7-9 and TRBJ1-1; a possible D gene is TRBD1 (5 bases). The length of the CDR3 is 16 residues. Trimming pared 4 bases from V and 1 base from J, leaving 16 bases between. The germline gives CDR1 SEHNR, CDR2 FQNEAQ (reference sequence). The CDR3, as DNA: TGTGCCAGCAGCTCACCAGTAGGGGCCTCGAACACTGAAGCTTTCTTT. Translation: CASSSPVGASNTEAFF.

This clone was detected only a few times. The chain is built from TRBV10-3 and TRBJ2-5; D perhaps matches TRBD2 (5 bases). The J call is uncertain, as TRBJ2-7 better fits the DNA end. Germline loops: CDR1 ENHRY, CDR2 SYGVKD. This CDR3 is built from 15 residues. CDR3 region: CAISEASTPHYEQYF. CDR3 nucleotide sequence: TGTGCCATCAGTGAGGCTAGCACTCCCCACTACGAGCAGTACTTC.

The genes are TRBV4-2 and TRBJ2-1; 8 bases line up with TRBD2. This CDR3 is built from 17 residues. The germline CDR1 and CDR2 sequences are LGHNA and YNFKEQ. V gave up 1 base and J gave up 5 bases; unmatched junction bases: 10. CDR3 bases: TGTGCCAGCAGCCAAGCCTGGCAGCGGGAGTATAACAATGAGCAGTTCTTC. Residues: CASSQAWQREYNNEQFF.

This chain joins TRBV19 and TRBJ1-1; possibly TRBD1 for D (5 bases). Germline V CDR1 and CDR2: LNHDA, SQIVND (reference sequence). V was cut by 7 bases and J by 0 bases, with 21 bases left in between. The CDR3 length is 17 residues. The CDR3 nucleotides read TGTGCCAGTAACCCTGGGGGAGGGGCCGGGGTGAACACTGAAGCTTTCTTT. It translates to CASNPGGGAGVNTEAFF.